A single sample is the source of the 5 T cell receptor beta chains below, sequenced in a study of blood T cells in healthy people across ages. The authors ran a second PCR of roughly 6 to 12 cycles using a sample-barcoded 5' primer and a J-beta primer mix. Each CDR3 protein gets one entry after TCRdb re-called the 5' RACE reads with MiXCR. The sample includes hundreds of thousands of distinct CDR3 sequences, roughly 21% of them seen just once. The sequencing input was blood. Receptor source: a man in his sixties or seventies in good health.

This clonotype was seen more than once but under ten times. This sequence joins TRBV5-1 and TRBJ1-1; D might be TRBD1 (5 bases). V shed 5 bases and J shed 2 bases, with 16 bases lying between them. In germline, CDR1 is SGHRS, CDR2 YFSETQ. CDR3 length: 15 amino acids. The DNA of the CDR3 is TGCGCCAGCAGGAAAGATTCAGGGATCAACACTGAAGCTTTCTTT. It encodes CASRKDSGINTEAFF. Combining the CDR3 with reference TRBV5-1 and TRBJ1-1 gives the whole variable domain KAGVTQTPRYLIKTRGQQVTLSCSPISGHRSVSWYQQTPGQGLQFLFEYFSETQRNKGNFPGRFSGRQFSNSRSEMNVSTLELGDSALYLCASRKDSGINTEAFFGQGTRLTVV.

This clonotype was observed a handful of times. The V call is TRBV20-1, the J call TRBJ2-7; 7 nucleotides align to TRBD2. The germline gives CDR1 DFQATT, CDR2 SNEGSKA (reference sequence). The V gene end was trimmed by 3 bases and the J gene end by 2 bases; junction bases not matched to a gene: 7. This CDR3 is 14 amino acids long. The CDR3 coding sequence is TGCAGTGCTAGGATGTCTAGCGGTACCTACGAGCAGTACTTC. It specifies CSARMSSGTYEQYF.

The chain employs TRBV24-1 and TRBJ2-2; D unclear. This CDR3 spans 13 amino acids. The germline CDR1 and CDR2 sequences are KGHDR and SFDVKD. Deletions cut 6 bases from V and 7 bases from J, with 11 bases between. The CDR3 DNA is TGTGCCACCAGTTCTAGTCGGAGCGGGGAGCTGTTTTTT. Translated: CATSSSRSGELFF.

The V and J genes are TRBV6-6 and TRBJ2-5; 9 bases are a match to TRBD1. The closer fit of TRBJ2-7 to the DNA end suggests the J call may be wrong. In germline, CDR1 is MNHNY, CDR2 SVGAGI (reference sequence). This CDR3 spans 15 amino acids. CDR3 loop: CASSYSRDRAYEQYF. The CDR3 bases are TGTGCCAGCAGTTACTCCCGGGACAGGGCCTACGAGCAGTACTTC.

The rearrangement uses TRBV7-9 and TRBJ2-1; D unresolved. The germline V gene encodes CDR1 SEHNR and CDR2 FQNEAQ (reference sequence). The CDR3 is 15 amino acids. V dropped 5 bases and J dropped 7 bases, with 18 bases sitting between them. The CDR3 reads CASSPLPGALNEQFF. CDR3 bases: TGTGCCAGCAGCCCTCTCCCTGGCGCTTTAAATGAGCAGTTCTTC.